These 22 T cell receptor beta chains were all obtained from the same sample, sequenced in a study of blood T cell repertoires in COVID-19. Repertoires were generated with immunoSEQ multiplex PCR, while TCRdb's copy carries only in-frame clones and drops some. The sample consists of more than 200,000 clones, less than 90% of them appearing once. The sequenced sample consisted of peripheral blood. These TCRs come from a man aged 60 to 75 with acute or convalescent COVID-19.

This clone was detected once. This rearrangement joins TRBV5-4 to TRBJ1-3; TRBD1 is a possible D gene (6 bases). Germline CDR1 reads SGHNT; CDR2 reads YYREEE (reference sequence). The CDR3 is 14 amino acids. The V end lost 1 base, the J end lost 3 bases, and 8 bases lay between the germline ends. The CDR3 region has the DNA TGTGCCAGCAGCTTGCAGGGGCTTGGAAACACCATATATTTT. It is translated as CASSLQGLGNTIYF.

DNA for the CDR3: TGTGCCAGCAGCCAATTTACTAGCACAGATACGCAGTATTTT. Protein product: CASSQFTSTDTQYF. This chain links TRBV2 with TRBJ2-3; unclear D gene. V was clipped by 6 bases and J by 0 bases, with 10 bases between them. This CDR3 comprises 14 residues. Germline-derived CDR1 and CDR2 are SNHLY and FYNNEI. Drawing the rest from reference TRBV2 and TRBJ2-3, the complete variable domain is EPEVTQTPSHQVTQMGQEVILRCVPISNHLYFYWYRQILGQKVEFLVSFYNNEISEKSEIFDDQFSVERPDGSNFTLKIRSTKLEDSAMYFCASSQFTSTDTQYFGPGTRLTVL.

The chain joins TRBV3-1 (or the pseudogene TRBV3-2) to TRBJ2-5, with a possible D match to TRBD1 (6 bases). This CDR3 is 16 amino acids long. V was clipped by 2 bases and J by 5 bases, with 18 bases between them. Germline V gene data show CDR1 as LGHDT and CDR2 as YNNKEL (reference sequence). The CDR3 sequence is CASSQFQAGARETQYF. Here the CDR3 DNA reads TGTGCCAGCAGCCAATTTCAAGCAGGGGCGAGGGAGACCCAGTACTTC.

V and J are TRBV2 and TRBJ2-1; 8 bases map to TRBD2. The CDR3 length is 16 residues. Germline V gene sequence: CDR1 SNHLY, CDR2 FYNNEI. V was clipped by 5 bases and J by 8 bases; unmatched bases: 14. CDR3 bases: TGTGCCAGCAGTCCACCCCGCGGGGGGACTTACGATGAGCAGTTCTTC. Translation: CASSPPRGGTYDEQFF.

About this clone: Different DNA sequences within this sample yield the same CDR3. This chain connects TRBV7-3 to TRBJ1-2; tentatively, D is TRBD1 (5 bases). The germline CDR1 and CDR2 sequences are SGHTA and FQGTGA. The CDR3 runs to 13 residues. Trimming took off 1 base at V and 6 bases at J, with 9 bases between the two ends. The CDR3 loop is CASSLSREDGYTF. The CDR3 DNA reads TGTGCCAGCAGCTTAAGCAGGGAGGATGGCTACACCTTC.

The chain carries TRBV30 and TRBJ2-1; 7 bases are shared with TRBD1. The CDR3 is 15 residues long. Germline lookup yields CDR1 GTSNPN and CDR2 SVGIG (reference sequence). The V segment lost 2 bases and the J segment 5 bases; nucleotides outside the gene matches: 9. In nucleotides, the CDR3 is TGTGCCTGGAGTTTAAAGTACAGGGGAAACAATGAGCAGTTCTTC. Amino acid sequence: CAWSLKYRGNNEQFF.

The V and J genes are TRBV7-2 and TRBJ2-1, with D tentatively TRBD1 (7 bases). This CDR3 contains 17 residues. V lost 5 bases, J lost 4 bases, and 21 bases lay in between. Germline CDR1 and CDR2: SGHTA and FQGNSA. The CDR3 nucleotides read TGTGCCAGCAGCCCCCGGGGCCCTGCAGGGGGGTACAATGAGCAGTTCTTC. It is translated as CASSPRGPAGGYNEQFF.

This chain joins TRBV7-3 and TRBJ2-7; tentatively, D is TRBD2 (6 bases). The germline gives CDR1 SGHTA, CDR2 FQGTGA. Trimming took 6 bases from V and 6 from J, leaving 9 bases between them. CDR3 size: 11 residues. CDR3 residues: CASSEGGEQYF. CDR3 nucleotide sequence: TGTGCCAGCAGTGAGGGAGGCGAGCAGTACTTC.

This clone was counted once. V and J are TRBV6-5 and TRBJ2-5; TRBD1 is a possible D gene (6 bases). CDR3 size: 16 residues. Per the germline V gene, CDR1 is MNHEY and CDR2 is SVGAGI. The germline V and J ends were trimmed by 0 bases and 1 base, with 12 bases remaining between them. CDR3 amino acids: CASSYSLGRGQETQYF. The DNA of the CDR3 is TGTGCCAGCAGTTACTCGTTAGGCAGGGGCCAAGAGACCCAGTACTTC.

As regards this clone: The same CDR3 can be traced to other DNA sequences in this sample. The rearrangement joins TRBV7-8 to TRBJ1-1; D remains ambiguous. CDR3 length: 13 residues. Per the germline V gene, CDR1 is SGHVS and CDR2 is FQNEAQ. Trimming cost V 5 bases and J 1 base, with 8 bases left between them. The CDR3 nucleotides are TGTGCCAGCAGCCGTCGACAGAACACTGAAGCTTTCTTT. Translation: CASSRRQNTEAFF.

As to this clone: Other nucleotide sequences from this sample produce the same CDR3. This sequence joins TRBV6-5 and TRBJ2-2; 8 bases are shared with TRBD1. The V gene's germline CDR1 is MNHEY and CDR2 SVGAGI. V was clipped by 6 bases and J by 5 bases; unmatched bases: 5. This CDR3 has 14 residues. CDR3 sequence reads: CASSPGQVTGELFF. CDR3 DNA sequence: TGTGCCAGCAGCCCGGGACAGGTTACCGGGGAGCTGTTTTTT.

The genes are TRBV7-2 and TRBJ1-2; D is possibly TRBD1 (6 bases). V lost 6 bases and J lost 8, with 16 bases in between. The CDR3 is made up of 13 amino acids. The germline CDR1 and CDR2 sequences are SGHTA and FQGNSA. The chain's CDR3 is CASSSTSGTGYTF. CDR3 sequence (DNA): TGTGCCAGCAGTTCCACCTCCGGGACAGGCTACACCTTC.

The chain joins TRBV5-6 to TRBJ1-6; D perhaps matches TRBD1 (5 bases). From germline, CDR1 is SGHDT and CDR2 YYEEEE. There are 15 residues in the CDR3. V lost 0 bases, J lost 5 bases, and 9 bases lay in between. CDR3 coding DNA: TGTGCCAGCAGCTTGGTGGCAGGGAATAATTCACCCCTCCACTTT. Its translation: CASSLVAGNNSPLHF.

This chain joins TRBV6-6 and TRBJ2-1; D perhaps matches TRBD2 (6 bases). Germline CDR1 and CDR2: MNHNY and SVGAGI (reference sequence). The CDR3 is 11 residues long. With 5 bases removed from V and 8 bases from J, the gap between germline ends came to 7 bases. The CDR3 protein is CASSRLDEQFF. The CDR3 nucleotides read TGTGCCAGCAGTCGACTAGATGAGCAGTTCTTC.

This chain joins TRBV6-5 and TRBJ2-7, with 11 bases identical to TRBD2. Germline CDR1 is MNHEY and CDR2 is SVGAGI. V trimming: 7 bases; J trimming: 0 bases; junction bases outside the gene matches: 5. This CDR3 has 15 residues. The CDR3 is CASNPGLAGSYEQYF. CDR3 nucleotide sequence: TGTGCCAGCAATCCAGGACTAGCGGGCTCCTACGAGCAGTACTTC.

V usage is TRBV13 and J usage is TRBJ1-2; a weak D match, TRBD1 (6 bases). The CDR3 has 15 amino acids. The germline V and J ends were trimmed by 2 bases and 4 bases, with 14 bases remaining between them. The germline V gene has CDR1 PRHDT and CDR2 FYEKMQ (reference sequence). CDR3 region: CASSLRQGKGYGYTF. DNA of the CDR3: TGTGCCAGCAGCTTACGGCAGGGGAAAGGCTATGGCTACACCTTC. The whole variable domain, remainder taken from reference TRBV13 and TRBJ1-2, is AAGVIQSPRHLIKEKRETATLKCYPIPRHDTVYWYQQGPGQDPQFLISFYEKMQSDKGSIPDRFSAQQFSDYHSELNMSSLELGDSALYFCASSLRQGKGYGYTFGSGTRLTVV.

This clone was recorded once. The V gene is TRBV19, the J gene TRBJ1-2, with unresolved D. The CDR3 contains 15 residues. The germline V gene has CDR1 LNHDA and CDR2 SQIVND (reference sequence). The V end lost 0 bases, the J end lost 4 bases, and 12 bases lay between the germline ends. This CDR3 reads CASSIEAGYFYGYTF. The CDR3 bases are TGTGCCAGTAGTATAGAAGCAGGTTACTTCTATGGCTACACCTTC.

The genes are TRBV6-5 and TRBJ1-5; 8 positions agree with TRBD1. Germline values: CDR1 MNHEY, CDR2 SVGAGI. CDR3 length equals 15 residues. The V gene end was trimmed by 6 bases and the J gene end by 6 bases; junction bases not matched to a gene: 10. The CDR3 loop reads CASRTGQGRGQPQHF. In DNA form, the CDR3 reads TGTGCCAGCAGAACCGGACAGGGTCGAGGTCAGCCCCAGCATTTT.

The V gene is TRBV6-2 or TRBV6-3, the J gene TRBJ1-1; TRBD1 might be the D (6 bases). The V end lost 0 bases, the J end lost 11 bases, and 10 bases lay between the germline ends. In germline, CDR1 is MNHEY, CDR2 SVGEGT. The CDR3 consists of 12 residues. The CDR3 coding sequence is TGTGCCAGCAGTTACTCCAGACAGGAGGCTTTCTTT. This gives the protein CASSYSRQEAFF.

The chain uses TRBV5-1 and TRBJ2-7, with D perhaps matching TRBD2 (6 bases). The CDR3 extends over 17 amino acids. Per the germline V gene, CDR1 is SGHRS and CDR2 is YFSETQ. Trimming shortened V by 4 bases and J by 0 bases, and 20 bases separated the two germline ends. In nucleotides, the CDR3 is TGCGCCAGCAGCCCTTACTCTAGCGACCGACCCTCCTACGAGCAGTACTTC. Translating gives CASSPYSSDRPSYEQYF.

The chain combines TRBV6-2 or TRBV6-3 with TRBJ1-1; 7 nucleotides match TRBD1. This CDR3 has 13 residues. Germline V gene lookup returns CDR1 MNHEY and CDR2 SVGEGT. V lost 6 bases, J lost 6 bases, and 7 bases stayed unmatched. CDR3 nucleotides: TGTGCCAGCAGCTTCCGGACAGGTGCTGAAGCTTTCTTT. It specifies CASSFRTGAEAFF.

The chain joins TRBV30 to TRBJ2-1, with D possibly being TRBD1 (6 bases). This CDR3 spans 13 amino acids. Germline V gene sequence: CDR1 GTSNPN, CDR2 SVGIG (reference sequence). The V gene lost 4 bases and the J gene lost 8 bases, with 15 bases spanning the gap. DNA of the CDR3: TGTGCCTGGAACGAGGGGGTTAGGGATGAGCAGTTCTTC. Its translation: CAWNEGVRDEQFF.